The T cell receptor beta chain described here comes from a study of blood T cells in healthy people across ages. The study, taken as a whole, reports: TCR beta diversity tracked closely with naive T cell percentage. Long-lived and aged donors differed, with more naive CD4+ cells and higher diversity in the long-lived. Older individuals had lower TCR beta diversity per million T cells (the decline was roughly linear).

With respect to this clonotype: Its antigen remains unidentified.

Germline V gene lookup returns CDR1 SNHLY and CDR2 FYNNEI. This CDR3 is built from 14 residues. V gave up 5 bases and J gave up 0 bases, with 10 bases separating them. It was with a sample-barcoded 5' primer and a J-beta primer mix that a second PCR of roughly 7 to 12 cycles was run. TCRdb analysed the 5' RACE reads with MiXCR anew, one entry per CDR3 protein. Among about 640,000 distinct CDR3 sequences listed, approximately 59% were seen once. The clonotype originates from a man aged 55 to 69 in good health. The chain recombines TRBV2 with TRBJ1-1, with a tentative D call TRBD1 (5 bases). Source material: blood. The CDR3 protein is CASSPGHLNTEAFF. Here the CDR3 DNA reads TGTGCCAGCAGTCCCGGACATCTGAACACTGAAGCTTTCTTT.